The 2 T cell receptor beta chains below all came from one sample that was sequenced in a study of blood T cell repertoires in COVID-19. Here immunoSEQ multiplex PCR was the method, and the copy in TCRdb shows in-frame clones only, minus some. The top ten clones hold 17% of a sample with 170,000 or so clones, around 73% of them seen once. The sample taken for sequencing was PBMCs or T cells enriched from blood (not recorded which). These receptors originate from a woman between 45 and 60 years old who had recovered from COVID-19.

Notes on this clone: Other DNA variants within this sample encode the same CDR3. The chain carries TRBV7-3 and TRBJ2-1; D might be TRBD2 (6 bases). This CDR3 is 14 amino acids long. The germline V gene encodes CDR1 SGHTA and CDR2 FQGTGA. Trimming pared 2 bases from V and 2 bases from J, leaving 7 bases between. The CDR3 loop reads CASSLGGTYNEQFF. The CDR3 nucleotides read TGTGCCAGCAGCTTAGGGGGGACCTACAATGAGCAGTTCTTC.

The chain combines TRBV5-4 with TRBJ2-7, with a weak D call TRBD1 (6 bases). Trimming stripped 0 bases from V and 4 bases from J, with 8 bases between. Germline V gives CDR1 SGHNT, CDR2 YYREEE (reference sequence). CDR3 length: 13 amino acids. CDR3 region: CASSLDREYEQYF. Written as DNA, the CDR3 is TGTGCCAGCAGCTTGGACAGGGAATACGAGCAGTACTTC.